The entry below describes one T cell receptor (beta chain). Patients of the Seattle cohort, enrolled during active infection, were followed longitudinally. The CDR3 length is 11 residues. Germline CDR1 SQVTM, CDR2 ANQGSEA. With 4 bases removed from V and 6 bases from J, the gap between germline ends came to 10 bases. The data derive from a study of blood T cell repertoires in COVID-19. Study overall: The United States, Italy and Spain were the sources of the acute and convalescent COVID-19 samples.

Authors' analysis steps: Amplification from reference gene primers served as the basis for estimated nucleated cell counts. The method was immunoSEQ multiplex PCR; TCRdb's version includes in-frame clones alone and lacks a portion of them. V, J and clone size are those of that table, while D and trimming were read from the DNA. The repertoire holds roughly 480,000 clones, with approximately 89% as singletons. The V call is TRBV29-1, the J call TRBJ2-7; possible D gene TRBD2, 5 bases. The clonotype originates from a man younger than 35 with COVID-19, enrolled during active disease. Source material: peripheral blood. DNA for the CDR3: TGCAGCGTTGCGGGATCTCTCGAGCAGTACTTC. This sequence encodes CSVAGSLEQYF.